The rows below give T cell receptor beta chains drawn from one sample of a study of T cells and Merkel cell carcinoma outcomes. The table came from immunoSEQ multiplex PCR; TCRdb's copy has only in-frame clones and leaves some out. The sample lists more than 6,000 clones, about 90% occurring once. The sample was tumor tissue from Merkel cell carcinoma. Receptors originate from a human donor with Merkel cell carcinoma. The CDR3 runs from the conserved cysteine through the conserved F or W. A D gene is named only where the DNA matches it firmly. Clone size, where shown, is once, few, many, or a class for clones that have expanded.

v_call	clone_size	j_call	d_call	cdr3_nt	cdr3_aa
TRBV6-4	NA	TRBJ2-3	NA	TGTGCCAGCAGTGAGTCGGACTCCACAGATACGCAGTATTTT	CASSESDSTDTQYF
TRBV7-9	NA	TRBJ2-3	TRBD1	TGTGCCAGCAGGGACAGGGGAACGGTGGGTACGCAGTATTTT	CASRDRGTVGTQYF
TRBV18	NA	TRBJ2-5	NA	TGTGCCAGCTCACCGGCCCGAGGAGAGACCCAGTACTTC	CASSPARGETQYF
TRBV4-3	NA	TRBJ2-3	TRBD2	TGCGCCAGCAGCCAAGAGGACCGGGGGGACCGCACAGATACGCAGTATTTT	CASSQEDRGDRTDTQYF
TRBV7-2	once	TRBJ1-2	TRBD1	TGTGCCAGCAGCTTTCTCCCCGCTAGGGACAGGGCTAATGGCTACACCTTC	CASSFLPARDRANGYTF
TRBV5-1	NA	TRBJ2-7	TRBD1	TGCGCCAGCAGCCCCGCCGGGACAGGGATCTACGAGCAGTACTTC	CASSPAGTGIYEQYF
TRBV11-2	medium-sized	TRBJ2-6	NA	TGTGCCAGCAGCTTATCTAGGGCCTACTCTGGGGCCAACGTCCTGACTTTC	CASSLSRAYSGANVLTF
TRBV6-6	NA	TRBJ1-1	NA	TGTGCCAGCAGTTACGAGGGGATTGAAGCTTTCTTT	CASSYEGIEAFF
TRBV13	few	TRBJ2-5	TRBD2	TGTGCCAGCAGCCCAATGGGACTAGCGGGGCAAGAGACCCAGTACTTC	CASSPMGLAGQETQYF
TRBV6-5	NA	TRBJ2-3	NA	TGTGCCAGCATTAATCCCGGGACAGATACGCAGTATTTT	CASINPGTDTQYF
TRBV4-1	NA	TRBJ2-7	TRBD2	TGCGCCAGCAGCCAACTTGGGACTAACTACGAGCAGTACTTC	CASSQLGTNYEQYF
TRBV5-1	NA	TRBJ2-4	TRBD2	TGCGCCAGCAGCTTGGGAGCTAGCGGGGGCCCTGCCAAAAACATTCAGTACTTC	CASSLGASGGPAKNIQYF
TRBV2	NA	TRBJ2-2	NA	TGTGCCAGCAGTGAGGGGGTTTTAGCCACCGGGGAGCTGTTTTTT	CASSEGVLATGELFF
TRBV5-1	NA	TRBJ2-2	TRBD1	TGCGCCAGCAGCCCTGGGACAGGGACGAACACCGGGGAGCTGTTTTTT	CASSPGTGTNTGELFF
TRBV7-8	NA	TRBJ2-7	NA	TGTGCCAGCAGCCCGGGGCAGGGGATTTCCTACGAGCAGTACTTC	CASSPGQGISYEQYF
TRBV5-1	NA	TRBJ2-2	TRBD1	TGCGCCAGCAGCTCCATGACAGGGGCGAACACCGGGGAGCTGTTTTTT	CASSSMTGANTGELFF
TRBV9	NA	TRBJ1-3	NA	TGTGCCAGCAGCGTAGGGGGGCCTGGAAACACCATATATTTT	CASSVGGPGNTIYF
TRBV5-6	NA	TRBJ2-6	NA	TGTGCCAGCAGCCTCACCCCACAGGGTAGGAGGACTGGGGCCAACGTCCTGACTTTC	CASSLTPQGRRTGANVLTF
TRBV5-4	NA	TRBJ1-2	NA	TGTGCCGGCTTCGTGAGAGGGCAGTACTATGGCTACACCTTC	CAGFVRGQYYGYTF
TRBV10-1	once	TRBJ2-5	TRBD2	TGCGCCAGCAGTCTAGCGGGGGACCAAGAGACCCAGTACTTC	CASSLAGDQETQYF
TRBV6-5	NA	TRBJ1-1	NA	TGTGCCAGCAGTGCCCGGGATGAGGGGCGGACTTTCTTT	CASSARDEGRTFF
TRBV7-3	once	TRBJ2-2	TRBD2	TGTGCCAGCAGCTTACTAGCGGGGGCGACTAACACCGGGGAGCTGTTTTTT	CASSLLAGATNTGELFF
TRBV7-4	once	TRBJ2-7	TRBD1	TGTGCCAGCAGCTTAAGCCGCTGGGACAGGGTCGACGAGCAGTACTTC	CASSLSRWDRVDEQYF
TRBV6-5	NA	TRBJ1-6	NA	TGTGCCAGCAGTTACTCGAACTTTTCACCCCTCCACTTT	CASSYSNFSPLHF
TRBV2	NA	TRBJ1-5	NA	TGTGCCAGCAGTAGGACAGCGGGGAATCAGCCCCAGCATTTT	CASSRTAGNQPQHF
TRBV29-1	NA	TRBJ1-1	NA	TGCAGCTCTGGGACGACGGAGAACACTGAAGCTTTCTTT	CSSGTTENTEAFF
TRBV2	NA	TRBJ2-1	NA	TGTGCCAGCAGTGATAGCGTCGGCGGCAGGGGGGACGAGCAGTTCTTC	CASSDSVGGRGDEQFF
TRBV9	NA	TRBJ1-2	TRBD1	TGTGCCAGCAGCATGGACAGGGCAGGGTATGGCTACACCTTC	CASSMDRAGYGYTF
TRBV11-2	NA	TRBJ2-7	NA	TGTGCCAGCAGCTTAGATCGGACAGCGGGGCAGTACTTC	CASSLDRTAGQYF
TRBV2	NA	TRBJ2-2	TRBD1	TGTGCCAGCAGTCCTCAGGGGGCATGGAACACCGGGGAGCTGTTTTTT	CASSPQGAWNTGELFF
TRBV7-2	NA	TRBJ2-1	NA	TGTGCCAGCAGCTTAGGGGTGGGGGCCCAGTTCTTC	CASSLGVGAQFF
TRBV27	NA	TRBJ1-3	NA	TGTGCCAGCAGGTCGGGACGCGGTGGAAACACCATATATTTT	CASRSGRGGNTIYF
TRBV18	NA	TRBJ2-5	NA	TGTGCCAGCTCACAGAACAGGGACGAGACCCAGTACTTC	CASSQNRDETQYF
TRBV5-1	NA	TRBJ1-2	TRBD1	TGCGCCAGCAGCTATACAGGGGGGACAGGGAACTATGGCTACACCTTC	CASSYTGGTGNYGYTF
TRBV29-1	NA	TRBJ2-1	NA	TGCAGCGTTGGGTATGTTAATGAGCAGTTCTTC	CSVGYVNEQFF
TRBV5-1	few	TRBJ2-7	TRBD1	TGCGCCAGCAGCGAGATCCGGGGACAGGGTGCCGACGAGCAGTACTTC	CASSEIRGQGADEQYF
TRBV6-6	NA	TRBJ2-5	NA	TGTGCCAGCAGTGAAGAGACCCAGTACTTC	CASSEETQYF
TRBV14	NA	TRBJ2-1	TRBD2	TGTGCCAGCAGCCCGATCGGGGGGGCGTACAATGAGCAGTTCTTC	CASSPIGGAYNEQFF
TRBV10-2	NA	TRBJ1-5	NA	TGCGCCAGCAGTGAGCCGCTCCAGGGTTCCAGGAGTCAGCCCCAGCATTTT	CASSEPLQGSRSQPQHF
TRBV19	once	TRBJ2-2	NA	TGTGCCACGGACACCACCGGGGAGCTGTTTTTT	CATDTTGELFF
TRBV4-3	NA	TRBJ2-2	NA	TGCGCCAGCAGCCAAGATTACAGGGCGAACACCGGGGAGCTGTTTTTT	CASSQDYRANTGELFF
TRBV25-1	NA	TRBJ1-1	NA	TGTGCCAGCAGTGACCGTAGTGAAGCTTTCTTT	CASSDRSEAFF
TRBV13	NA	TRBJ1-1	NA	TGTGCCAGCAGCTTAGGTAACACTGAAGCTTTCTTT	CASSLGNTEAFF
TRBV18	once	TRBJ2-7	TRBD1	TGTGCCAGCTCATTCGGACAGGGATTGGACGAGCAGTACTTC	CASSFGQGLDEQYF
TRBV12-5	NA	TRBJ2-3	NA	TGTGCTAGTGGTTTGGTACAGGGCACAGATACGCAGTATTTT	CASGLVQGTDTQYF
TRBV4-2	NA	TRBJ1-1	TRBD1	TGTGCCAGCAGCCAAGAAGGACAGGGAACTGAAGCTTTCTTT	CASSQEGQGTEAFF
TRBV4-2	NA	TRBJ2-5	TRBD2	TGTGCCAGCAGCCAGTTAGCGGGGGGGAAGTGGGCCCAGTACTTC	CASSQLAGGKWAQYF
TRBV30	NA	TRBJ2-5	TRBD2	TGTGCCTGGAGCTGGGGCGGGGGGGCAGAGACCCAGTACTTC	CAWSWGGGAETQYF
TRBV6-1	NA	TRBJ1-2	NA	TGTGCCAGCAGTGTACAAACAGCCACCTATGGCTACACCTTC	CASSVQTATYGYTF
TRBV7-9	NA	TRBJ1-1	NA	TGTGCCAGCAGCTTAGCGGGAGGGGTGGCCACTGAAGCTTTCTTT	CASSLAGGVATEAFF
TRBV19	NA	TRBJ2-7	NA	TGTGCCAGTAGTATAGGGAACGAGCAGTACTTC	CASSIGNEQYF
TRBV30	NA	TRBJ2-1	NA	TGTGCCTGGGACCCCCGGGGGTTCGACAATGAGCAGTTCTTC	CAWDPRGFDNEQFF
TRBV6-5	once	TRBJ2-3	TRBD1	TGTGCCAGCAGTTCAAACAGGGGATGGGGCACAGATACGCAGTATTTT	CASSSNRGWGTDTQYF
TRBV5-1	NA	TRBJ2-3	TRBD2	TGCGCCAGCAGGAAACTAGCGGGGGAATCAGATACGCAGTATTTT	CASRKLAGESDTQYF